The subject of this entry is one T cell receptor (beta chain). The antigen is not known. The data are from a study of T cell responses to AZD1222 COVID-19 vaccine. Study information: Investigators merged groups given second doses at roughly 4 or roughly 12 weeks. Study conclusions and caveats: Within unmutated variant regions lay the reported targets of nearly half of spike-specific TCRs. When two AZD1222 doses had been given, Spike-specific TCR breadth and depth rose. Donors skewed white British and female; clonal diversity was possibly underestimated.

Produced via immunoSEQ multiplex PCR; TCRdb's table is partial and in-frame only. The data contain about 120,000 clones, 70% to 90% of them singletons. This receptor was taken from an adult in good health. The sample here was peripheral blood, taken on day 0 of AZD1222 vaccination.

The CDR3 nucleotides read TGTGCCAGCAGCCACAAGCCCGGCAGCGAGCAGTACTTC. It translates to CASSHKPGSEQYF. V usage is TRBV11-2 and J usage is TRBJ2-7; D ambiguous. Germline values: CDR1 SGHAT, CDR2 FQNNGV. V was cut by 5 bases and J by 6 bases, with 14 bases left in between. The CDR3 runs to 13 residues. Together with reference TRBV11-2 and TRBJ2-7, the CDR3 gives the full variable domain: EAGVAQSPRYKIIEKRQSVAFWCNPISGHATLYWYQQILGQGPKLLIQFQNNGVVDDSQLPKDRFSAERLKGVDSTLKIQPAKLEDSAVYLCASSHKPGSEQYFGPGTRLTVT.